The present T cell receptor (beta chain) was sequenced within a study of blood T cell repertoires in COVID-19. The assay was immunoSEQ multiplex PCR, and TCRdb's table has in-frame clones only and misses some. Among around 130,000 clones, 82% were seen once, and the ten largest hold 3.5% to 5.5%. The CDR3 contains 17 residues. The ends lost 2 bases at V and 3 bases at J; junction bases unmatched: 10. Germline CDR1 is GTSNPN and CDR2 is SVGIG (reference sequence). Source material: peripheral blood. This receptor was obtained from a woman in her seventies with acute or convalescent COVID-19. The rearrangement links TRBV30 to TRBJ1-6; 7 positions match TRBD1. The CDR3 protein is CAWSFYRGVNYNSPLHF. The CDR3 coding sequence is TGTGCCTGGAGTTTCTACAGGGGCGTTAACTATAATTCACCCCTCCACTTT.